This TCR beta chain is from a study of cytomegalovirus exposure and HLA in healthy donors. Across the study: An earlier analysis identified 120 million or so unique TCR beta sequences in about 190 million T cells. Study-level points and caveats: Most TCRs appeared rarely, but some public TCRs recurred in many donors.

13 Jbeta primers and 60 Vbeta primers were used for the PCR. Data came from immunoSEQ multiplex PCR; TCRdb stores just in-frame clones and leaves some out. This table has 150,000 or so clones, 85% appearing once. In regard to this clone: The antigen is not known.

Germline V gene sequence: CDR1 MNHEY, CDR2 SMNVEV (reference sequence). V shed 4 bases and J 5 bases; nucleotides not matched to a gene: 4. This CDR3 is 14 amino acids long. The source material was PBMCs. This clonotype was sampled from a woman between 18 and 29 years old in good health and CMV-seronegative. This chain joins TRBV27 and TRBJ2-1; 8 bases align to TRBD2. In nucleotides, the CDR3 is TGTGCCAGCAGTTCCAAGCGGGAGAACAATGAGCAGTTCTTC. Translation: CASSSKRENNEQFF.